The entry below describes one T cell receptor beta chain. Per the original methods: Amplification from reference gene primers served as the basis for estimated nucleated cell counts. The protocol was immunoSEQ multiplex PCR, while the TCRdb copy is restricted to in-frame clones and leaves out a portion. V, J and clone size are those of that table, while D and trimming were read from the DNA. The data contain 390,000 or so clones, roughly 89% of them singletons. The germline gives CDR1 SGDLS, CDR2 YYNGEE. The CDR3 runs to 16 residues. The V gene end was trimmed by 3 bases and the J gene end by 0 bases; junction bases not matched to a gene: 5. The data were obtained in a study of blood T cell repertoires in COVID-19. Study-level background: Specimens from acute and convalescent COVID-19 originated in the United States, Italy and Spain.

The chain joins TRBV9 to TRBJ1-3, with TRBD1 identical over 8 bases. Material for sequencing was peripheral blood. The source is a man younger than 30 with active or convalescent COVID-19. CDR3 nucleotides: TGTGCCAGCAGCGCGACACAGGGGGGCTCTGGAAACACCATATATTTT. Translated: CASSATQGGSGNTIYF.